In its sample, the clone carrying this T cell receptor (beta chain) was seen many times. TCRdb recomputed calls from the RACE reads with MiXCR, one row per CDR3 protein. This table holds approximately 41,000 distinct CDR3 sequences, more than 8% found once. This sample is drawn from a study of human T cells and chemical hapten exposure. Overall study context: Sensitization involved placing 2% DPC onto an approximately 2 cm by approximately 2 cm region of upper inner arm skin.

Time point given: patch test 3, about 24 weeks after DPC sensitization. Treatment described: therapeutic diphenylcyclopropenone sensitization with weekly scalp DPC. Unfractionated whole blood yielded the extracted total RNA. From germline, CDR1 is MDHEN and CDR2 SYDVKM. V was clipped by 0 bases and J by 6 bases, with 9 bases between them. The CDR3 is 14 amino acids. This clonotype was obtained from a man aged 45 to 65 with alopecia areata. Some clones in this sample may be carry-over from other donors' samples. The sample was whole blood, taken in connection with sensitization to the hapten diphenylcyclopropenone (DPC). The rearrangement links TRBV28 to TRBJ1-5, with unresolved D. The CDR3 here is CASSLWGGGQPQHF. CDR3 nucleotides: TGTGCCAGCAGTTTATGGGGTGGAGGTCAGCCCCAGCATTTT.